This T cell receptor beta chain comes out of a study of CD8 T cells in ankylosing spondylitis. Study-wide findings and caveats: A TCR beta motif of several highly homologous variants appeared characteristic of ankylosing spondylitis blood. From matched ankylosing spondylitis synovial fluid, disease-linked clones were reportedly recovered at significantly enriched levels. In reactive arthritis synovial fluid and blood, some motif variants had been reported before.

Comments on this clonotype: Its target is unknown.

This CDR3 region has 14 residues. From germline, CDR1 is MNHEY and CDR2 SVGEGT. J gave up 4 bases and V 6 bases, and 6 bases lay outside the gene matches. Library preparation for TCR beta used quantitative 5'-RACE with molecular barcodes. MiXCR, applied by TCRdb to the 5' RACE reads, yields one record per CDR3 protein. The sample includes 200,000 or so distinct CDR3 sequences, roughly 13% of them seen just once. The sample was blood, either unsorted or a sorted T cell fraction (not recorded which). The rearrangement links TRBV6-2 or TRBV6-3 to TRBJ1-2; TRBD1 aligns across 9 bases. The sequence was obtained from a female donor with ankylosing spondylitis or in good health (not recorded which). The CDR3 region is CASRTTDRGYGYTF. The CDR3 DNA follows: TGTGCCAGCAGAACGACGGACAGGGGCTATGGCTACACCTTC.